This T cell receptor (beta chain) was obtained from a study of blood T cell repertoires in COVID-19. Study at large: Sample material is recorded as cDNA or gDNA derived from T cells, B-cell-depleted T cells, or PBMCs.

Original processing methods: Reference gene primer amplification yielded estimated nucleated cell counts. Profiled with immunoSEQ multiplex PCR; TCRdb holds only in-frame clones, not every one. For V, J and clone size, that table is used; D and trimming come from the DNA. The profile shows 140,000 or so clones, around 87% of them singletons. The germline CDR1 and CDR2 sequences are SGHTA and FQGNSA. V lost 4 bases and J lost 0; bases outside the gene matches: 7. The CDR3 covers 19 residues. The chain links TRBV7-2 to TRBJ2-1; 15 bases are a match to TRBD2. Specimen: peripheral blood. The receptor was isolated from a man in his fifties or sixties who had recovered from COVID-19. CDR3 bases: TGTGCCAGCAGCTCACCGGGACTAGCGGGGGGCAGCTCCTACAATGAGCAGTTCTTC. This translates into CASSSPGLAGGSSYNEQFF. Complete variable domain (other parts from reference TRBV7-2 and TRBJ2-1): GAGVSQSPSNKVTEKGKDVELRCDPISGHTALYWYRQSLGQGLEFLIYFQGNSAPDKSGLPSDRFSAERTGGSVSTLTIQRTQQEDSAVYLCASSSPGLAGGSSYNEQFFGPGTRLTVL.